This T cell receptor beta chain was sequenced in a study of shared clonotypes between healthy human individuals. The study, taken as a whole, reports: Few donors restricted represented genetic and exposure-history diversity.

Caucasian adults living in Nashville, Tennessee, provided all samples. Assay runs were performed at deep level. This table comes from immunoSEQ multiplex PCR, and its TCRdb copy is limited to in-frame clones, with some not included. The profile shows about 960,000 clones, approximately 76% of them singletons. As regards this clone: What it binds is not known.

The source of this sequence is a man between 18 and 29 years old in good health. The sample taken for sequencing was memory CD4+ T cells sorted from blood. The subset denotes: CD45RA-negative fraction.

CDR3 in amino acids: CSVQPDRGLNTEAFF. The CDR3 DNA follows: TGCAGCGTGCAACCGGACAGGGGACTTAACACTGAAGCTTTCTTT. The V gene is TRBV29-1, the J gene TRBJ1-1; 9 positions match TRBD1. Germline lookup yields CDR1 SQVTM and CDR2 ANQGSEA. V lost 6 bases, J lost 2 bases, and 10 bases stayed unmatched. This CDR3 comprises 15 residues.